The 2 T cell receptor beta chains reported below all come from one sample, sequenced in a study of T cell repertoires in cytomegalovirus infection (dated by TCRdb to about 2019). TCRdb names Illumina HiSeq 1500 as the instrument used. TCRdb took the public reads, trimmed them with fastp at Q25, ran MiXCR for clone calling and kept in-frame beta chains. One record per CDR3 amino acid sequence lists the most common genes and DNA. Recorded for this sample are a few hundred thousand distinct CDR3 sequences; about 39% of them occurred a single time. 48% of the sample goes to the ten largest clones. Sample treatment or condition, as interpreted from the label and publication: in vitro stimulation with specific CMV peptide epitopes to enrich CMV-specific T cells. These receptors have no known antigen. The sequencing used cultured PBMCs, collected from culture after CMV antigen stimulation. Source of these receptors: a human donor in good health (CMV status not recorded). Some clones in this sample may be carry-over from other donors' samples.

In this sample, this clonotype turned up a few times. J is TRBJ2-1 and V is TRBV7-9; 9 bases fit TRBD2. Germline assignment: CDR1 SEHNR and CDR2 FQNEAQ (reference sequence). V lost 6 bases to trimming and J lost 7 bases; unmatched junction nucleotides: 10. This CDR3 comprises 15 residues. CDR3 in DNA: TGTGCCAGCAGACATAGCGGGAGTGGTAAAAATGAGCAGTTCTTC. This gives the protein CASRHSGSGKNEQFF.

This clonotype has a handful of counts. The rearrangement uses TRBV12-3 or TRBV12-4 and TRBJ1-1; D might be TRBD1 (5 bases). Trimming removed 6 bases at V and 0 bases at J, with 14 bases between. This CDR3 has 15 amino acids. DNA for the CDR3: TGTGCCAGCAGCCAGGCGGGGGGACTGAACACTGAAGCTTTCTTT. Amino acid sequence: CASSQAGGLNTEAFF.